This TCR beta chain stems from a study of spatial heterogeneity in lung cancer. Study as a whole: Consistent detection of more beta-chain than alpha-chain sequences was observed.

Documented time point: sample taken at primary tumor resection. TCRs were sequenced from unsorted whole RNA of tumor, nontumor lung or PBMC. The donors comprised about 70 untreated early-stage non-small cell lung cancer patients. Study-wide points: In blood, ubiquitous expanded tumor TCRs appeared more at resection than follow-up.

CDR3 length: 13 amino acids. Deletions cut 3 bases from V and 0 bases from J, with 9 bases between. CDR1 and CDR2 from the germline V gene are DFQATT and SNEGSKA (reference sequence). This clonotype was picked up many times. Its target is unknown. TCRdb redid the calling of the 5' RACE reads with MiXCR, one entry per CDR3 protein. The repertoire holds about 15,000 distinct CDR3 sequences, with 7.9% as singletons. The V and J genes are TRBV20-1 and TRBJ2-7; TRBD2 is a possible D gene (5 bases). This TCR was sampled from a female donor with early-stage non-small cell lung cancer. The sample was PBMCs, taken at surgery. DNA for the CDR3: TGCAGTGCTAGCGGACTCACCTCCTACGAGCAGTACTTC. This encodes CSASGLTSYEQYF.